The present T cell receptor (beta chain) was sequenced within a study of spatial heterogeneity in lung cancer. The time point is: blood at routine non-recurrence follow-up after resection. The V gene lost 6 bases and the J gene lost 3 bases, with 8 bases spanning the gap. Germline V gene lookup returns CDR1 MDHEN and CDR2 SYDVKM. This CDR3 has 12 residues. TCRdb used MiXCR to reprocess the 5' RACE reads, holding one entry per CDR3 protein. The sample holds over 95,000 distinct CDR3 sequences; less than 14% are singletons and the top ten take approximately 25%. This specimen was PBMCs, taken at follow-up. The TCR was taken from a female donor with early-stage non-small cell lung cancer. The V and J genes are TRBV28 and TRBJ1-1; D ambiguous. As DNA, the CDR3 is TGTGCCAGCAGCGTTCAGCACACTGAAGCTTTCTTT. Protein sequence: CASSVQHTEAFF.